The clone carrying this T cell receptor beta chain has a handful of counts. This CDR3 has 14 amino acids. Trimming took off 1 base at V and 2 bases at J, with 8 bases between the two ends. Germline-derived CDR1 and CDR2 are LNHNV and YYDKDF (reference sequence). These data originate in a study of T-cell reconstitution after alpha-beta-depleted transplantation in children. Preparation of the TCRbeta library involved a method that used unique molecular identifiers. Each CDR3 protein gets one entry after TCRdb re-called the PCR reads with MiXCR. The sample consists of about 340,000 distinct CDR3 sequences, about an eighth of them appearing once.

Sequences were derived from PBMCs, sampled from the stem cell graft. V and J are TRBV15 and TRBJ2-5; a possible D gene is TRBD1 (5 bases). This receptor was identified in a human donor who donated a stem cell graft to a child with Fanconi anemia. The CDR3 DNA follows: TGTGCCACCAGCAGAGGGGCAGGGCAAGAGACCCAGTACTTC. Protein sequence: CATSRGAGQETQYF.